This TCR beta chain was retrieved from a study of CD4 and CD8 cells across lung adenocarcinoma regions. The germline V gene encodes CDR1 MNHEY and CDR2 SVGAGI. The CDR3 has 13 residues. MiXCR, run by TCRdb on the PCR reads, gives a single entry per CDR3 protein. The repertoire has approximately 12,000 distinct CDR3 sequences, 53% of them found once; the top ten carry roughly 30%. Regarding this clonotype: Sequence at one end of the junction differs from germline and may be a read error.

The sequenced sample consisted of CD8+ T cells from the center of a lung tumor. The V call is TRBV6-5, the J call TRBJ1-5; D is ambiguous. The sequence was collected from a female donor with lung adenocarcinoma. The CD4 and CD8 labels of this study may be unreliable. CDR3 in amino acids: CANSSISNQPQHF. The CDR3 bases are TGTGCCAACAGTTCTATAAGCAATCAGCCCCAGCATTTT.